The clone carrying this T cell receptor beta chain occurred a few times. Its antigen remains unknown. With V trimmed by 6 bases and J by 5 bases, 6 bases remained unmatched. Germline V gives CDR1 MNHEY, CDR2 SVGAGI. The CDR3 loop spans 15 amino acids. This entry comes from a study of PD-1 blockade in classical Hodgkin lymphoma. Study as a whole: Patients got intravenous nivolumab 3 mg/kg every 2 weeks. Regarding the study as a whole: As was reported, newly diagnosed patients showed lower baseline TCR diversity than healthy donors did. Prior therapy or disease activity may underlie the repertoire differences, whose causes remain undefined. Patients who began taking nivolumab under 1 year after ASCT were left out.

Documented time point: cycle 4 day 1 (C4D1), after 6 weeks of nivolumab. Every patient relapsed after autologous stem cell transplantation, and brentuximab vedotin exposure varied. The method was immunoSEQ multiplex PCR; TCRdb's version includes in-frame clones alone and lacks a portion of them. The profile shows 110,000 or so clones, approximately 89% of them singletons. The sequencing used peripheral blood mononuclear cells (PBMCs), collected before the fourth cycle of nivolumab. The receptor was derived from a human donor with classical Hodgkin lymphoma. The V call is TRBV6-5, the J call TRBJ2-5; 13 positions match TRBD2. The CDR3 reads CASSGLAGAGETQYF. As DNA, the CDR3 is TGTGCCAGCAGCGGACTAGCGGGAGCTGGGGAGACCCAGTACTTC.